This T cell receptor beta chain comes out of a study of blood T cells in healthy people across ages. Study summary: T cells yielded about one barcoded beta molecule per two cells through template switching.

The CDR3 totals 12 residues. V lost 5 bases, J lost 6 bases, and 4 bases stayed unmatched. The germline CDR1 and CDR2 sequences are SGHTA and FQGNSA. This clonotype occurred a few times. Its matching antigen is unknown. PBMCs were isolated at a quantity of at least 7 million per sample. Study-level results: Per million T cells, the diversity of TCR beta decreased roughly linearly as age advanced.

A J-beta primer mix and a sample-barcoded 5' primer were used in a second PCR of about 7 to 12 cycles. A template-switch adaptor containing 12 random nucleotides labeled each cDNA molecule. TCRdb passed the 5' RACE reads through MiXCR, listing each CDR3 protein once. The data contain hundreds of thousands of distinct CDR3 sequences, 49% of them singletons. Sequencing was carried out using blood. This clonotype originated in an older woman in good health. The V gene is TRBV7-2, the J gene TRBJ2-7; TRBD1 matches 7 bases. This CDR3 is CASSTRQGEQYF. CDR3 nucleotide sequence: TGTGCCAGCAGCACTCGACAGGGCGAGCAGTACTTC.